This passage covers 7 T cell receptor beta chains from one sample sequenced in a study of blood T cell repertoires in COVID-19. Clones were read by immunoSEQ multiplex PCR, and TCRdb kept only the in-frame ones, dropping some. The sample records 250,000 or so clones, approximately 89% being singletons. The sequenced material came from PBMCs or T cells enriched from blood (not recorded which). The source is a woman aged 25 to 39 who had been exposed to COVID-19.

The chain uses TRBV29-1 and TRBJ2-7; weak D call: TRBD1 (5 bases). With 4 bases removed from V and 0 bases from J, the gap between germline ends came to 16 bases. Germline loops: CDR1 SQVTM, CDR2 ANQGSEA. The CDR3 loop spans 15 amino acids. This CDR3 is CSVVKGHTSSYEQYF. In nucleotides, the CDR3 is TGCAGCGTTGTTAAGGGGCACACGTCCTCCTACGAGCAGTACTTC.

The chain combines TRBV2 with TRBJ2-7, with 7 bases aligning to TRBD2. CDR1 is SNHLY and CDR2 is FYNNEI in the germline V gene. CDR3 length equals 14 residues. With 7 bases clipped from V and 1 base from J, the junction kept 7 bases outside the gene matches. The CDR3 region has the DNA TGTGCCAGCACCCCTAGCGGCTATTCCTACGAGCAGTACTTC. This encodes CASTPSGYSYEQYF.

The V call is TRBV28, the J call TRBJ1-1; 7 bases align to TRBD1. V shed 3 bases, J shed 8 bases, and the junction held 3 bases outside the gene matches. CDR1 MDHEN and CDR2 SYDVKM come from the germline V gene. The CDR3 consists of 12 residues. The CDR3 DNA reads TGTGCCAGCAGTTTGGACAGGTTAGAAGCTTTCTTT. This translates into CASSLDRLEAFF.

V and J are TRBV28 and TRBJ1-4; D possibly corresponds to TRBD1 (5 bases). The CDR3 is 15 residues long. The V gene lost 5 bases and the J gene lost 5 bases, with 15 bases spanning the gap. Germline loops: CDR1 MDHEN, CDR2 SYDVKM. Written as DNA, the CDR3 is TGTGCCAGCAGTCTCCTTGACAGACCGAATGAAAAACTGTTTTTT. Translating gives CASSLLDRPNEKLFF.

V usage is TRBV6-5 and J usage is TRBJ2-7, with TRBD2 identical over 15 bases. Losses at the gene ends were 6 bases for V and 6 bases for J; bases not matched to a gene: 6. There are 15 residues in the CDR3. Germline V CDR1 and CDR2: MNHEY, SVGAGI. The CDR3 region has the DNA TGTGCCAGCAGCGGACTAGCGGGAGGGCAGTCCGAGCAGTACTTC. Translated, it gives CASSGLAGGQSEQYF.

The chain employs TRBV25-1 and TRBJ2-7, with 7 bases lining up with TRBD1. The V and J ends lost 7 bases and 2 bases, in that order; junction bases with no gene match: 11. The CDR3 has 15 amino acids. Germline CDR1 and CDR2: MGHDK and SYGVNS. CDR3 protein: CASTQTGTVAYEQYF. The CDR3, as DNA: TGTGCCAGCACCCAGACCGGGACAGTAGCCTACGAGCAGTACTTC.

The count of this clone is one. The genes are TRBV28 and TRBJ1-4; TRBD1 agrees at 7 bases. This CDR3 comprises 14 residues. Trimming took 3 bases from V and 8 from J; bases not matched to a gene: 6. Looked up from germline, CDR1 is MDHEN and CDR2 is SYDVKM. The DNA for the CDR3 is TGTGCCAGCAGTTTGTCAGGGGGATTAGAAAAACTGTTTTTT. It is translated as CASSLSGGLEKLFF.